The next 29 T cell receptor beta chains were all read from a single sample in a study of CD8+ T cells in alopecia areata. In each case, RNA was isolated and then reverse transcribed into cDNA as the sequencing template. Method: immunoSEQ multiplex PCR; TCRdb's copy keeps in-frame clones and lacks some. Among 150,000 or so clones, 87% were seen once, and the ten largest hold around 15%. This sample comprised CD8+ T cells sorted from blood, obtained at week 0. The receptors stem from a human donor with alopecia areata.

The rearrangement uses TRBV27 and TRBJ1-5, with no clear D. V was cut by 5 bases and J by 4 bases, with 12 bases left in between. The CDR3 covers 14 residues. Germline CDR1 is MNHEY and CDR2 is SMNVEV (reference sequence). CDR3 sequence: CASSKHPRNQPQHF. CDR3 bases: TGTGCCAGCAGTAAACACCCCCGGAATCAGCCCCAGCATTTT.

The chain has TRBV9 and TRBJ2-1, with TRBD2 as a possible D gene (6 bases). This CDR3 spans 14 amino acids. V shed 4 bases and J shed 8 bases, with 16 bases lying between them. CDR1 and CDR2 from the germline V gene are SGDLS and YYNGEE. CDR3 sequence reads: CASSSSLGEDEQFF. The DNA of the CDR3 is TGTGCCAGCAGCAGTTCGCTGGGGGAGGATGAGCAGTTCTTC.

The chain carries TRBV30 and TRBJ2-7; 8 bases are a match to TRBD2. J lost 0 bases, V lost 2 bases, and 6 bases had no gene match. Germline V gives CDR1 GTSNPN, CDR2 SVGIG (reference sequence). CDR3 length: 15 residues. The CDR3 DNA reads as TGTGCCTGGAGTTCGAGCGGGGGCAGCTCCTACGAGCAGTACTTC. Translation: CAWSSSGGSSYEQYF.

This rearrangement joins TRBV4-1 to TRBJ2-5, with 11 bases fitting TRBD1. V lost 3 bases and J lost 4; bases outside the gene matches: 1. Germline loops: CDR1 MGHRA, CDR2 YSYEKL. The length of the CDR3 is 14 residues. CDR3 region: CASSQGQGGETQYF. The CDR3 DNA sequence: TGCGCCAGCAGCCAGGGACAGGGGGGAGAGACCCAGTACTTC.

Turning to this clone: This sample also contains other DNA sequences that code for the same CDR3. The rearrangement uses TRBV4-1 and TRBJ2-1, with D unclear. Germline CDR1 is MGHRA and CDR2 is YSYEKL. V dropped 0 bases and J dropped 5 bases, with 5 bases sitting between them. CDR3 length: 13 amino acids. The CDR3 DNA follows: TGCGCCAGCAGCCAAGATCAGCACAATGAGCAGTTCTTC. Protein sequence: CASSQDQHNEQFF.

The chain uses TRBV29-1 and TRBJ2-5; TRBD1 matches at 11 bases. Trimming at V came to 3 bases and at J to 5 bases, leaving 14 bases not matched to a gene. The germline V gene encodes CDR1 SQVTM and CDR2 ANQGSEA. The CDR3 runs 17 residues. Written as DNA, the CDR3 is TGCAGCGTTGAGTTAGGGACAGGGGGAAGTCGGTGGGAGACCCAGTACTTC. It specifies CSVELGTGGSRWETQYF.

This rearrangement joins TRBV14 to TRBJ2-7; 10 nucleotides line up with TRBD1. Germline trimming cut 0 bases from V and 2 bases from J; bases unmatched to any gene: 7. Germline V gene data show CDR1 as SGHDN and CDR2 as FVKESK. This CDR3 is 17 amino acids long. The CDR3 region has the DNA TGTGCCAGCAGCCAAGACCCGGGACAGGGGAACCCCTACGAGCAGTACTTC. It translates to CASSQDPGQGNPYEQYF. The full variable domain, rest sourced from reference TRBV14 and TRBJ2-7, is EAGVTQFPSHSVIEKGQTVTLRCDPISGHDNLYWYRRVMGKEIKFLLHFVKESKQDESGMPNNRFLAERTGGTYSTLKVQPAELEDSGVYFCASSQDPGQGNPYEQYFGPGTRLTVT.

The sample holds one count of this clone. The V call is TRBV2, the J call TRBJ2-5, with D perhaps assigned TRBD1 or TRBD2 (5 bases each). The V gene lost 11 bases and the J gene lost 4 bases, with 17 bases spanning the gap. The CDR3 totals 13 residues. From germline, CDR1 is SNHLY and CDR2 FYNNEI. This chain's CDR3 is CAASWGFGETQYF. For the CDR3, the DNA is TGTGCCGCCAGCTGGGGGTTTGGAGAGACCCAGTACTTC.

This clone was observed a handful of times. The chain is built from TRBV4-1 and TRBJ2-3, with D possibly TRBD1 on 6 matching bases. Germline-derived CDR1 and CDR2 are MGHRA and YSYEKL. The CDR3 runs 16 residues. The V end lost 3 bases, the J end lost 0 bases, and 13 bases lay between the germline ends. As DNA, the CDR3 is TGCGCCAGCAGCCATGAGCGACAGGCTAGCACAGATACGCAGTATTTT. Amino acids: CASSHERQASTDTQYF.

The chain employs TRBV7-6 and TRBJ2-7; 13 bases align to TRBD2. CDR1 and CDR2 from the germline V gene are SGHVS and FNYEAQ. This CDR3 has 17 residues. The ends lost 3 bases at V and 2 bases at J; junction bases unmatched: 7. CDR3 residues: CASSFAGTSGMAYEQYF. Here the CDR3 DNA reads TGTGCCAGCAGCTTTGCCGGGACTAGCGGGATGGCCTACGAGCAGTACTTC.

This rearrangement joins TRBV5-6 to TRBJ2-7, with 8 bases that match TRBD1. V lost 0 bases, J lost 5 bases, and 4 bases stayed unmatched. CDR1 SGHDT and CDR2 YYEEEE come from the germline V gene. The CDR3 extends over 14 amino acids. The DNA for the CDR3 is TGTGCCAGCAGCTTGGGGACAGGGATGGACGAGCAGTACTTC. This translates into CASSLGTGMDEQYF.

This clone was detected once. V is TRBV29-1 and J is TRBJ2-1; 14 bases align to TRBD2. Germline CDR1 SQVTM, CDR2 ANQGSEA. J lost 5 bases, V lost 7 bases, and 4 bases had no gene match. There are 14 residues in the CDR3. The CDR3 loop is CSATTSGGDNEQFF. The CDR3 nucleotides are TGCAGCGCAACGACTAGCGGGGGGGACAATGAGCAGTTCTTC.

This chain uses TRBV27 with TRBJ1-5; D perhaps matches TRBD1 (6 bases). V lost 4 bases to trimming and J lost 2 bases, with 21 bases between them. The CDR3 loop spans 18 amino acids. Germline loops: CDR1 MNHEY, CDR2 SMNVEV (reference sequence). The CDR3: CASSSIGGRVLGNQPQHF. The DNA for the CDR3 is TGTGCCAGCAGTTCCATCGGGGGCAGGGTGTTGGGCAATCAGCCCCAGCATTTT.

J is TRBJ2-2 and V is TRBV27; D remains ambiguous. Between the trimmed V and J ends, which lost 1 base and 3 bases, there was a span of 3 bases. Germline-derived CDR1 and CDR2 are MNHEY and SMNVEV (reference sequence). The CDR3 length is 13 residues. The CDR3 DNA reads TGTGCCAGCAGTTTATATGACACCGGGGAGCTGTTTTTT. Amino acids: CASSLYDTGELFF.

This chain connects TRBV29-1 to TRBJ1-1; weak D call: TRBD1 (5 bases). Germline-derived CDR1 and CDR2 are SQVTM and ANQGSEA. Between the trimmed V and J ends, which lost 4 bases and 3 bases, there was a span of 12 bases. The CDR3 consists of 13 residues. The CDR3 here is CSVVRQGDTEAFF. CDR3 nucleotides: TGCAGCGTTGTTAGGCAGGGCGACACTGAAGCTTTCTTT.

The V gene is TRBV14, the J gene TRBJ2-7; a possible D gene is TRBD1 (5 bases). The CDR3 consists of 14 residues. The ends were cut back, 5 bases at V and 3 bases at J, with 14 bases in the middle. Germline V lookup: CDR1 SGHDN, CDR2 FVKESK. The CDR3 sequence is CASSYLDSYYEQYF. CDR3 nucleotides: TGTGCCAGCAGCTACCTAGACAGTTACTACGAGCAGTACTTC.

The genes are TRBV7-2 and TRBJ1-1, with TRBD1 matching 7 bases. V trimming: 5 bases; J trimming: 0 bases; junction bases outside the gene matches: 6. Germline loops: CDR1 SGHTA, CDR2 FQGNSA. The CDR3 length is 15 residues. The CDR3 sequence is CASSPGQLMNTEAFF. The CDR3 DNA is TGTGCCAGCAGCCCGGGACAGCTAATGAACACTGAAGCTTTCTTT.

The chain has TRBV6-5 and TRBJ1-2, with D possibly being TRBD1 (5 bases). The V end lost 3 bases, the J end lost 8 bases, and 13 bases lay between the germline ends. Germline CDR1 is MNHEY and CDR2 is SVGAGI. CDR3 length equals 13 residues. The CDR3 coding sequence is TGTGCCAGCAGTTATATCGGGCAGGGCGGCTACACCTTC. Encoded protein: CASSYIGQGGYTF.

On this clone: Likely a read error: the CDR3 ends without its conserved phenylalanine or tryptophan. The rearrangement links TRBV7-9 to TRBJ2-3; TRBD2 matches 11 bases. In germline, CDR1 is SEHNR, CDR2 FQNEAQ (reference sequence). The CDR3 is 15 residues long. Trimming cost V 4 bases and J 4 bases; bases outside gene matches: 4. This CDR3 is CASSYSGGAADTQYL. DNA for the CDR3: TGTGCCAGCAGCTATAGCGGGGGGGCCGCAGATACGCAGTATCTT.

The chain is built from TRBV29-1 and TRBJ2-5, with D possibly being TRBD1 (6 bases). The J call is uncertain, as TRBJ2-7 better fits the DNA end. This CDR3 has 17 residues. Germline-derived CDR1 and CDR2 are SQVTM and ANQGSEA. The CDR3 reads CSVEGLLTGSLRDEQYF. The CDR3 nucleotides are TGCAGCGTTGAAGGCCTATTGACAGGATCCCTCCGGGACGAGCAGTACTTC.

This clone was counted once. One junction end disagrees with the germline gene, perhaps due to a read error. Other nucleotide sequences in the sample specify the same CDR3. The chain couples TRBV29-1 to TRBJ2-2; 9 bases are shared with TRBD1. The length of the CDR3 is 13 residues. Germline CDR1 is SQVTM and CDR2 is ANQGSEA. This CDR3 reads CSVGQGEPGELFF. Written as DNA, the CDR3 is TGCAGCGTTGGACAGGGGGAACCCGGGGAACTGTTTTTT.

The chain couples TRBV20-1 to TRBJ2-1, with 7 bases identical to TRBD2. The V segment lost 4 bases and the J segment 10 bases; nucleotides outside the gene matches: 4. CDR3 size: 11 residues. Germline-derived CDR1 and CDR2 are DFQATT and SNEGSKA (reference sequence). The CDR3 spells CSANAGVEQFF. In DNA, the CDR3 is TGCAGTGCTAATGCGGGAGTGGAGCAGTTCTTC.

The genes are TRBV2 and TRBJ2-3; 9 positions match TRBD2. Trimming removed 7 bases from V and 1 base from J; junction bases left unmatched: 6. Germline CDR1 and CDR2: SNHLY and FYNNEI. This CDR3 is built from 15 residues. The CDR3 nucleotides are TGTGCCAGCACCCCCTGGACTAGCGGCACAGATACGCAGTATTTT. It is translated as CASTPWTSGTDTQYF.

V gene TRBV5-6 combines with J gene TRBJ2-7; D remains ambiguous. From germline, CDR1 is SGHDT and CDR2 YYEEEE. This CDR3 is 12 amino acids long. Deletions cut 3 bases from V and 1 base from J, with 5 bases between. The CDR3 region has the DNA TGTGCCAGCAGCTCCAAATCCTACGAGCAGTACTTC. Translating it yields CASSSKSYEQYF.

The CDR3 here is CASFVGPNQPQHF. The DNA of the CDR3 is TGTGCCAGCTTTGTGGGACCCAATCAGCCCCAGCATTTT. The chain links TRBV2 to TRBJ1-5, with TRBD1 as a possible D gene (5 bases). V dropped 8 bases and J dropped 3 bases, with 11 bases sitting between them. This CDR3 has 13 amino acids. Germline V gene sequence: CDR1 SNHLY, CDR2 FYNNEI.

The rearrangement joins TRBV15 to TRBJ1-1; D is undetermined. There are 15 residues in the CDR3. V lost 0 bases and J lost 1, with 9 bases in between. Germline V gene lookup returns CDR1 LNHNV and CDR2 YYDKDF (reference sequence). The CDR3 sequence is CATSRDRGANTEAFF. In DNA, the CDR3 is TGTGCCACCAGCAGAGATCGTGGAGCGAACACTGAAGCTTTCTTT. The full variable domain, its missing parts supplied by reference TRBV15 and TRBJ1-1, is DAMVIQNPRYQVTQFGKPVTLSCSQTLNHNVMYWYQQKSSQAPKLLFHYYDKDFNNEADTPDNFQSRRPNTSFCFLDIRSPGLGDTAMYLCATSRDRGANTEAFFGQGTRLTVV.

The genes are TRBV6-5 and TRBJ2-5; D is perhaps TRBD1 or TRBD2 (6 bases each). Germline CDR1 reads MNHEY; CDR2 reads SVGAGI. This CDR3 spans 15 amino acids. The ends were cut back, 6 bases at V and 2 bases at J, with 16 bases in the middle. CDR3 region: CASSPQGGIQETQYF. CDR3 in DNA: TGTGCCAGCAGCCCCCAAGGGGGGATTCAAGAGACCCAGTACTTC.

The chain carries TRBV7-9 and TRBJ1-3; maybe TRBD1 (6 bases). Trimming left V 4 bases short and J 0 bases short, with 16 bases between. Germline V lookup: CDR1 SEHNR, CDR2 FQNEAQ (reference sequence). CDR3 length equals 17 residues. CDR3 DNA sequence: TGTGCCAGCAGCTCGACGACAGGATCAGTCTCTGGAAACACCATATATTTT. Its translation is CASSSTTGSVSGNTIYF.

This sequence joins TRBV19 and TRBJ1-1, with D unclear. Germline CDR1 LNHDA, CDR2 SQIVND (reference sequence). V gave up 4 bases and J gave up 7 bases, with 10 bases separating them. The CDR3 extends over 12 amino acids. The CDR3 loop reads CASSTAPDEAFF. In DNA form, the CDR3 reads TGTGCCAGTAGTACGGCCCCTGATGAAGCTTTCTTT. Full variable domain (rest looked up from reference TRBV19 and TRBJ1-1): DGGITQSPKYLFRKEGQNVTLSCEQNLNHDAMYWYRQDPGQGLRLIYYSQIVNDFQKGDIAEGYSVSREKKESFPLTVTSAQKNPTAFYLCASSTAPDEAFFGQGTRLTVV.